One sample yielded the 20 T cell receptor beta chains listed below, sequenced in a study of blood T cell repertoires in COVID-19. Some clones are missing from TCRdb's copy, which holds only in-frame ones; the method was immunoSEQ multiplex PCR. The sample lists some 460,000 clones, approximately 86% occurring once. The specimen sequenced was PBMCs or T cells enriched from blood (not recorded which). Receptors were obtained from a woman aged 18-29 years who had recovered from COVID-19.

The chain links TRBV27 to TRBJ2-2; D is ambiguous. Germline lookup yields CDR1 MNHEY and CDR2 SMNVEV (reference sequence). V was pared by 2 bases and J by 1 base, with 11 bases between. This CDR3 comprises 16 residues. CDR3: CASSLSSTVNTGELFF. DNA of the CDR3: TGTGCCAGCAGTTTAAGCAGCACAGTGAACACCGGGGAGCTGTTTTTT.

The V call is TRBV6-5, the J call TRBJ1-4; TRBD1 might be the D (5 bases). There are 15 residues in the CDR3. Trimming shortened V by 8 bases and J by 4 bases, and 17 bases separated the two germline ends. Per germline, CDR1 MNHEY and CDR2 SVGAGI. The CDR3 nucleotides read TGTGCCAGCCACGCCTTGGGGGGGGTTAATGAAAAACTGTTTTTT. This gives the protein CASHALGGVNEKLFF.

J is TRBJ1-2 and V is TRBV27; weak D call: TRBD1 (5 bases). CDR1 is MNHEY and CDR2 is SMNVEV in the germline V gene (reference sequence). V was pared by 3 bases and J by 10 bases, with 12 bases between. This CDR3 contains 12 residues. CDR3 in amino acids: CASSFPGGDYTF. DNA of the CDR3: TGTGCCAGCAGTTTTCCGGGAGGGGACTACACCTTC.

CDR3 loop: CASSLGVDRSLNEKLFF. The CDR3 DNA is TGTGCCAGCAGCTTAGGGGTCGACAGAAGTCTTAATGAAAAACTGTTTTTT. The chain carries TRBV11-2 and TRBJ1-4; D perhaps matches TRBD1 (5 bases). The ends were cut back, 1 base at V and 4 bases at J, with 16 bases in the middle. This CDR3 is 17 amino acids long. From germline, CDR1 is SGHAT and CDR2 FQNNGV.

This clone was counted a few times. The gene calls are TRBV6-2 or TRBV6-3 and TRBJ2-1; 9 nucleotides match TRBD1. V was pared by 0 bases and J by 9 bases, with 12 bases of the junction left unmatched. Germline V gives CDR1 MNHEY, CDR2 SVGEGT. The CDR3 totals 17 residues. The CDR3 coding sequence is TGTGCCAGCAGTTACTCGATAAGGGACAGGGTAGAGGTTGAGCAGTTCTTC. Translated: CASSYSIRDRVEVEQFF.

This clone was observed once. The rearrangement links TRBV24-1 to TRBJ2-3, with a tentative D call TRBD2 (5 bases). Trimming cost V 3 bases and J 2 bases, with 14 bases left between them. There are 16 residues in the CDR3. CDR1 and CDR2 (germline): KGHDR, SFDVKD. CDR3: CATSDPSGSDTDTQYF. CDR3 sequence (DNA): TGTGCCACCAGTGATCCCAGCGGTTCAGACACAGATACGCAGTATTTT.

The chain is built from TRBV6-6 and TRBJ1-2; the match to TRBD1 covers 11 bases. The CDR3 loop spans 14 amino acids. Trimming took 6 bases from V and 7 from J; bases not matched to a gene: 7. Germline CDR1 is MNHNY and CDR2 is SVGAGI (reference sequence). CDR3 DNA sequence: TGTGCCAGCAGGATATACGGACAGGGGGCTGGCTACACCTTC. Its translation: CASRIYGQGAGYTF.

The V gene is TRBV12-3 or TRBV12-4, the J gene TRBJ1-1; TRBD1 is a possible D gene (5 bases). The length of the CDR3 is 11 residues. V dropped 6 bases and J dropped 11 bases, with 13 bases sitting between them. The CDR3: CASRRRDAAFF. The CDR3 bases are TGTGCCAGCAGGCGGAGGGACGCGGCTTTCTTT.

The CDR3 DNA follows: TGTGCCTGGAGTGTCACAGCGGGGATCAATGAGCAGTTCTTC. Amino acid sequence: CAWSVTAGINEQFF. V usage is TRBV30 and J usage is TRBJ2-1, with TRBD2 identical over 7 bases. There are 14 residues in the CDR3. Germline V gene data show CDR1 as GTSNPN and CDR2 as SVGIG (reference sequence). Trimming at V came to 0 bases and at J to 6 bases, leaving 5 bases not matched to a gene.

This chain uses TRBV9 with TRBJ2-4; the D gene is possibly TRBD2 (6 bases). From germline, CDR1 is SGDLS and CDR2 YYNGEE. V lost 3 bases to trimming and J lost 8 bases, with 9 bases between them. The CDR3 sequence is 12 residues long. Here the CDR3 DNA reads TGTGCCAGCAGCGGGAGGGGAGACATTCAGTACTTC. It is translated as CASSGRGDIQYF.

The chain combines TRBV3-1 (or the pseudogene TRBV3-2) with TRBJ1-2; TRBD1 aligns across 10 bases. Germline lookup yields CDR1 LGHDT and CDR2 YNNKEL (reference sequence). J gave up 4 bases and V 3 bases, and 5 bases lay outside the gene matches. The CDR3 spans 15 residues. CDR3 loop: CASSQGQGTIYGYTF. The CDR3 DNA is TGTGCCAGCAGCCAGGGACAGGGGACCATCTATGGCTACACCTTC.

The chain joins TRBV19 to TRBJ1-6; 8 bases are a match to TRBD1. The CDR3 sequence is 14 residues long. The germline V gene encodes CDR1 LNHDA and CDR2 SQIVND (reference sequence). The trim removed 7 bases at V and 7 bases at J, leaving 6 bases unmatched. The CDR3 spells CASNDRGRNSPLHF. CDR3 sequence (DNA): TGTGCCAGTAATGACAGGGGAAGGAATTCACCCCTCCACTTT.

V and J are TRBV5-1 and TRBJ1-6; 9 nucleotides match TRBD1. The V gene end was trimmed by 2 bases and the J gene end by 7 bases; junction bases not matched to a gene: 10. The CDR3 has 17 residues. Germline-derived CDR1 and CDR2 are SGHRS and YFSETQ. The CDR3 spells CASSLDPPDRGNSPLHF. CDR3 in DNA: TGCGCCAGCAGCTTAGACCCGCCGGACAGGGGAAATTCACCCCTCCACTTT.

In nucleotides, the CDR3 is TGTGCCAGCAGCCACGACAGGGCTGCCTACAATGAGCAGTTCTTC. Protein product: CASSHDRAAYNEQFF. The chain employs TRBV3-1 (or the pseudogene TRBV3-2) and TRBJ2-1; 7 nucleotides match TRBD1. V lost 3 bases, J lost 2 bases, and 4 bases stayed unmatched. CDR1 is LGHDT and CDR2 is YNNKEL in the germline V gene (reference sequence). The CDR3 extends over 15 amino acids.

The chain carries TRBV5-1 and TRBJ2-7; D not resolved. Germline assignment: CDR1 SGHRS and CDR2 YFSETQ. The ends were cut back, 5 bases at V and 1 base at J, with 13 bases in the middle. The CDR3 sequence is 14 residues long. CDR3 in amino acids: CASRAAVASYEQYF. The CDR3 coding sequence is TGCGCCAGCAGGGCGGCCGTTGCTTCCTACGAGCAGTACTTC.

This clone was observed once. The junction and the germline gene differ at one end; a read error may be behind it. V and J are TRBV7-2 and TRBJ2-6, with TRBD2 matching over 7 bases. The germline V gene encodes CDR1 SGHTA and CDR2 FQGNSA. The CDR3 totals 16 residues. In nucleotides, the CDR3 is TGTGCCAGCAGCCTGGGGGGGGACTCTAGGGCCAACGTCCTGACTTTC. Its protein is CASSLGGDSRANVLTF.

This clone was recorded a few times. This chain uses TRBV3-1 (or the pseudogene TRBV3-2) with TRBJ1-1; 8 bases line up with TRBD1. The trim removed 1 base at V and 5 bases at J, leaving 6 bases unmatched. Germline assignment: CDR1 LGHDT and CDR2 YNNKEL (reference sequence). CDR3 length: 15 amino acids. The CDR3 region has the DNA TGTGCCAGCAGCCAAGCAGGGGGCATGGGGACTGAAGCTTTCTTT. Its translation is CASSQAGGMGTEAFF.

The chain carries TRBV6-5 and TRBJ2-1, with 8 positions matching TRBD2. Germline assignment: CDR1 MNHEY and CDR2 SVGAGI. V gave up 3 bases and J gave up 4 bases; unmatched junction bases: 2. The CDR3 loop spans 14 amino acids. The CDR3 DNA sequence: TGTGCCAGCAGTTATGCGGGGGGATACAATGAGCAGTTCTTC. Protein: CASSYAGGYNEQFF.

The rearrangement links TRBV12-3 or TRBV12-4 to TRBJ1-2; D is possibly TRBD1 (5 bases). The CDR3 extends over 12 amino acids. V was cut by 7 bases and J by 8 bases, with 14 bases left in between. CDR3 loop: CASTQGGEGYTF. As DNA, the CDR3 is TGTGCCAGCACCCAAGGAGGGGAAGGCTACACCTTC.

The chain is built from TRBV5-8 and TRBJ1-5; weak D call: TRBD1 (5 bases). V was pared by 2 bases and J by 3 bases, with 9 bases between. Germline CDR1 reads SGHTS; CDR2 reads YDEGEE. The CDR3 is 14 amino acids. The CDR3: CASSFSGPNQPQHF. CDR3 bases: TGTGCCAGCAGCTTTTCAGGGCCCAATCAGCCCCAGCATTTT.